The 24 T cell receptor beta chains reported below all come from one sample, sequenced in a study of T cell repertoires in cytomegalovirus infection. These TCRs' antigens remain unknown. TCRdb processed the reads anew with MiXCR; each CDR3 protein has one entry. The repertoire holds roughly 800,000 distinct CDR3 sequences, with 25% to 30% as singletons. Sample: cultured CD8+ T cells from PBMCs, taken from culture after CMV antigen stimulation. The receptor set was obtained from a human donor in good health (CMV status not recorded). Some clones in this sample may be carry-over from other donors' samples.

V is TRBV28 and J is TRBJ2-1; TRBD1 or TRBD2 may be the D gene (5 bases each). Trimming removed 5 bases from V and 6 bases from J, with 8 bases in between. CDR1 and CDR2 (germline): MDHEN, SYDVKM. The CDR3 runs 12 residues. CDR3 sequence (DNA): TGTGCCAGCAGTGGGGACGTCAATGAGCAGTTCTTC. Amino acids: CASSGDVNEQFF.

This clonotype came up many times. CDR3 amino acids: CASSEGGHNNEQFF. CDR3 nucleotides: TGTGCCAGCAGTGAAGGAGGACATAACAATGAGCAGTTCTTC. This rearrangement joins TRBV6-1 to TRBJ2-1; weak D call: TRBD1 (5 bases). Deletions cut 1 base from V and 5 bases from J, with 9 bases between. CDR1 is MNHNS and CDR2 is SASEGT in the germline V gene. This CDR3 is built from 14 residues.

This chain connects TRBV29-1 to TRBJ2-2, with 8 bases that match TRBD2. The CDR3 is made up of 14 amino acids. V lost 4 bases, J lost 5 bases, and 6 bases stayed unmatched. Per the germline V gene, CDR1 is SQVTM and CDR2 is ANQGSEA. This CDR3 reads CSVASGGRTGELFF. The CDR3, as DNA: TGCAGCGTTGCGAGCGGGGGTCGAACCGGGGAGCTGTTTTTT.

The V call is TRBV6-2 or TRBV6-3, the J call TRBJ2-7, with 8 bases aligning to TRBD2. CDR1 and CDR2 (germline): MNHEY, SVGEGT. J lost 3 bases, V lost 5 bases, and 9 bases had no gene match. The CDR3 runs to 15 residues. In nucleotides, the CDR3 is TGTGCCAGCAGTCCGGGGATGAGCGGGGGCTACGAGCAGTACGTC. Protein product: CASSPGMSGGYEQYV.

This clonotype has only a few counts. The CDR3 loop is CASSYSAGGWYEQFF. The CDR3 region has the DNA TGTGCCAGCAGTTACTCAGCGGGGGGGTGGTATGAGCAGTTCTTC. This chain connects TRBV6-5 to TRBJ2-1, with 10 bases that match TRBD2. Trimming cost V 0 bases and J 8 bases; bases outside gene matches: 4. The germline V gene has CDR1 MNHEY and CDR2 SVGAGI. The CDR3 has 15 amino acids.

The J gene is TRBJ2-7, the V gene TRBV4-1; D gene uncertain. The germline V gene encodes CDR1 MGHRA and CDR2 YSYEKL. Trimming took off 3 bases at V and 3 bases at J, with 15 bases between the two ends. The CDR3 spans 15 residues. The CDR3 loop is CASSHPIGPIYEQYF. The CDR3 DNA is TGCGCCAGCAGCCACCCTATTGGGCCTATCTACGAGCAGTACTTC.

The sample holds a few counts of this clonotype. This chain joins TRBV6-1 and TRBJ1-2; 8 nucleotides match TRBD1. Losses at the gene ends were 1 base for V and 5 bases for J; bases not matched to a gene: 6. CDR1 MNHNS and CDR2 SASEGT come from the germline V gene. This CDR3 has 15 residues. CDR3 in DNA: TGTGCCAGCAGTGAAGTGGGGACAGGAGTATATGGCTACACCTTC. Amino acid sequence: CASSEVGTGVYGYTF.

This chain connects TRBV7-9 to TRBJ2-5, with D perhaps TRBD1 (6 bases). Deletions cut 7 bases from V and 4 bases from J, with 13 bases between. The CDR3 spans 13 residues. The V gene's germline CDR1 is SEHNR and CDR2 FQNEAQ (reference sequence). The DNA of the CDR3 is TGTGCCAGCACCCCGGGACACTTAGAGACCCAGTACTTC. This gives the protein CASTPGHLETQYF. The variable domain in full, completed from reference TRBV7-9 and TRBJ2-5, reads DTGVSQNPRHKITKRGQNVTFRCDPISEHNRLYWYRQTLGQGPEFLTYFQNEAQLEKSRLLSDRFSAERPKGSFSTLEIQRTEQGDSAMYLCASTPGHLETQYFGPGTRLLVL.

This clonotype was found a few times. The limits of the CDR3 on the DNA are not certain, so only TCRdb's listed CDR3 is given. Here the CDR3 reads CASSSSIVAGYTF. The chain combines TRBV27 with TRBJ1-2. CDR1 MNHEY and CDR2 SMNVEV come from the germline V gene (reference sequence). The CDR3 is 13 amino acids in total, end residues counted.

V gene TRBV7-6 combines with J gene TRBJ1-2; 8 bases line up with TRBD1. Looked up from germline, CDR1 is SGHVS and CDR2 is FNYEAQ. The CDR3 is made up of 16 amino acids. The trim removed 3 bases at V and 6 bases at J, leaving 12 bases unmatched. The CDR3 spells CASSLGVGQGAHGYTF. CDR3 nucleotide sequence: TGTGCCAGCAGCTTGGGAGTGGGGCAGGGGGCCCATGGCTACACCTTC. The variable domain in full, with the rest retrieved from reference TRBV7-6 and TRBJ1-2, is GAGVSQSPRYKVTKRGQDVALRCDPISGHVSLYWYRQALGQGPEFLTYFNYEAQQDKSGLPNDRFSAERPEGSISTLTIQRTEQRDSAMYRCASSLGVGQGAHGYTFGSGTRLTVV.

This clonotype was counted only a few times. This sequence joins TRBV19 and TRBJ1-1, with unresolved D. From germline, CDR1 is LNHDA and CDR2 SQIVND (reference sequence). This CDR3 has 15 amino acids. Trimming stripped 0 bases from V and 1 base from J, with 9 bases between. DNA of the CDR3: TGTGCCAGTAGTATAGACCCGTTTTCGAACACTGAAGCTTTCTTT. Its protein is CASSIDPFSNTEAFF.

This chain links TRBV6-2 or TRBV6-3 with TRBJ2-1; the match to TRBD1 covers 7 bases. The germline V gene has CDR1 MNHEY and CDR2 SVGEGT. The V and J ends lost 7 bases and 3 bases, in that order; junction bases with no gene match: 6. This CDR3 is 14 amino acids long. CDR3 residues: CASKDRAVYNEQFF. The CDR3 DNA reads as TGTGCCAGCAAAGACAGGGCCGTCTACAATGAGCAGTTCTTC.

The table lists this clonotype with a few counts. The V gene is TRBV19, the J gene TRBJ2-2, with 9 nucleotides matching TRBD2. With 5 bases clipped from V and 7 bases from J, the junction kept 8 bases outside the gene matches. The CDR3 sequence is 15 residues long. Germline V gene data show CDR1 as LNHDA and CDR2 as SQIVND (reference sequence). The CDR3 reads CASSVIGTSHGELFF. CDR3 nucleotide sequence: TGTGCCAGTAGTGTAATAGGGACTAGCCACGGGGAGCTGTTTTTT.

This clonotype has more than one count but fewer than ten. The chain carries TRBV19 and TRBJ1-5; 7 bases map to TRBD1. The CDR3 contains 16 residues. V gave up 5 bases and J gave up 4 bases; unmatched junction bases: 11. The germline V gene encodes CDR1 LNHDA and CDR2 SQIVND (reference sequence). CDR3 loop: CASSLLPGQLNQPQHF. The CDR3 DNA sequence: TGTGCCAGTAGTCTCCTGCCGGGACAGTTGAATCAGCCCCAGCATTTT.

The rearrangement links TRBV2 to TRBJ2-7; D gene uncertain. V dropped 8 bases and J dropped 1 base, with 6 bases sitting between them. Germline CDR1 and CDR2: SNHLY and FYNNEI. The CDR3 is made up of 11 amino acids. The CDR3 DNA sequence: TGTGCCAGCGACGTATCCTACGAGCAGTACTTC. This codes for CASDVSYEQYF.

The chain is built from TRBV6-5 and TRBJ2-1; D not certain. V was pared by 7 bases and J by 0 bases, with 13 bases between. The CDR3 spans 15 residues. Germline lookup yields CDR1 MNHEY and CDR2 SVGAGI. The CDR3: CASKHTVSSYNEQFF. CDR3 in DNA: TGTGCCAGCAAACATACGGTCAGCTCCTACAATGAGCAGTTCTTC.

As for this clonotype: A much larger clone lies a single base off, so this may be a read error. V and J are TRBV7-2 and TRBJ1-1; D unclear. Germline-derived CDR1 and CDR2 are SGHTA and FQGNSA. The CDR3 is 15 residues long. The CDR3 DNA follows: TGTGCCAGCAGCTTAGACGGGCCGGCGAACAGTGAAGCTTTCTTT. Translated, it gives CASSLDGPANSEAFF.

The chain is built from TRBV27 and TRBJ1-5; no firm D call. The CDR3 is 14 residues long. Trimming removed 1 base from V and 3 bases from J, with 7 bases in between. Germline CDR1 MNHEY, CDR2 SMNVEV (reference sequence). The CDR3 DNA is TGTGCCAGCAGTTTATTAGGAAACAATCAGCCCCAGCATTTT. It is translated as CASSLLGNNQPQHF.

This clonotype was counted a few times. The chain uses TRBV10-3 and TRBJ2-2, with D perhaps assigned TRBD1 or TRBD2 (5 bases each). With 3 bases removed from V and 8 bases from J, the gap between germline ends came to 19 bases. Germline values: CDR1 ENHRY, CDR2 SYGVKD. The CDR3 runs to 16 residues. The DNA of the CDR3 is TGTGCCATCAGTGATTCCGACGAGGGGCAGTCAGGGGAGCTGTTTTTT. Translating it yields CAISDSDEGQSGELFF.

The chain is built from TRBV6-5 and TRBJ2-1, with unresolved D. The germline V and J ends were trimmed by 1 base and 0 bases, with 19 bases remaining between them. The CDR3 runs 19 residues. Germline values: CDR1 MNHEY, CDR2 SVGAGI. CDR3 sequence reads: CASSYYPSGGVSSYNEQFF. The CDR3, as DNA: TGTGCCAGCAGTTACTACCCTTCGGGCGGCGTGAGCTCCTACAATGAGCAGTTCTTC.

The chain joins TRBV7-9 to TRBJ2-4; a possible D gene is TRBD2 (5 bases). Germline-derived CDR1 and CDR2 are SEHNR and FQNEAQ (reference sequence). The length of the CDR3 is 15 residues. The V end was cut by 8 bases, the J end by 6 bases, with 20 bases between. CDR3 residues: CASLGAGPRGNIQYF. CDR3 nucleotides: TGTGCCAGCCTTGGAGCCGGGCCTCGGGGAAACATTCAGTACTTC.

This clonotype was counted at least ten times. The gene calls are TRBV7-8 and TRBJ2-3; D call uncertain. CDR3 length equals 12 residues. Deletions cut 4 bases from V and 6 bases from J, with 8 bases between. Germline CDR1 and CDR2: SGHVS and FQNEAQ. For the CDR3, the DNA is TGTGCCAGCAGCTCGGTGGGGGATACGCAGTATTTT. It translates to CASSSVGDTQYF.

The rearrangement uses TRBV7-3 and TRBJ2-5; 8 bases fit TRBD2. V lost 3 bases to trimming and J lost 0 bases; unmatched junction nucleotides: 6. CDR1 SGHTA and CDR2 FQGTGA come from the germline V gene. The CDR3 is made up of 16 amino acids. As DNA, the CDR3 is TGTGCCAGCAGCTTGCTGGCGGGGGGTAACCAAGAGACCCAGTACTTC. This sequence encodes CASSLLAGGNQETQYF. Filled out from reference TRBV7-3 and TRBJ2-5, the complete variable domain reads GAGVSQTPSNKVTEKGKYVELRCDPISGHTALYWYRQSLGQGPEFLIYFQGTGAADDSGLPNDRFFAVRPEGSVSTLKIQRTERGDSAVYLCASSLLAGGNQETQYFGPGTRLLVL.

The V call is TRBV29-1, the J call TRBJ1-1; D perhaps matches TRBD1 (5 bases). The CDR3 runs to 12 residues. The germline CDR1 and CDR2 sequences are SQVTM and ANQGSEA. V was pared by 6 bases and J by 1 base, with 9 bases between. CDR3 protein: CSVSTGNTEAFF. CDR3 bases: TGCAGCGTCTCTACAGGGAACACTGAAGCTTTCTTT.